The 9 T cell receptor beta chains below were found in one sample sequenced in a study of OX40 agonist ivuxolimab in advanced cancers. Library generation was performed with the immunoSEQ multiplex PCR assay. TCRdb obtained this table from immuneACCESS and retained in-frame rearrangements with V and J assigned. These tables miss some clones; where compared with another copy, unresolved V genes account for less than half of the shortfall, and the remainder is unexplained. This sample holds approximately 59,000 clones; about 82% were observed only once. About 3.5% of the sample belongs to the ten largest clones. Sequenced material: CD4+ or CD8+ T cells sorted from blood, taken in a trial of the OX40 agonist ivuxolimab. The origin of the receptors is an adult with an advanced solid tumor such as melanoma, head and neck, liver or kidney cancer.

In its sample, this clone was seen a few times. The chain recombines TRBV28 with TRBJ2-7; D is possibly TRBD1 (5 bases). Germline CDR1 is MDHEN and CDR2 is SYDVKM. The CDR3 extends over 12 amino acids. The germline V and J ends were trimmed by 6 bases and 6 bases, with 12 bases remaining between them. The CDR3, as DNA: TGTGCCAGCAGATCCAGGGCTGGCGAGCAGTACTTC. Translation gives CASRSRAGEQYF.

The chain employs TRBV2 and TRBJ2-1; D remains unclear. Germline assignment: CDR1 SNHLY and CDR2 FYNNEI. V was trimmed by 6 bases and J by 3 bases, leaving 6 bases between them. The CDR3 consists of 12 residues. In DNA, the CDR3 is TGTGCCAGCAGGGGATACTACAATGAGCAGTTCTTC. Its translation: CASRGYYNEQFF.

The chain recombines TRBV27 with TRBJ2-5; TRBD1 might be the D (5 bases). The J call may be in error: the DNA end matches TRBJ2-7 better. The germline V gene encodes CDR1 MNHEY and CDR2 SMNVEV (reference sequence). The CDR3 loop spans 15 amino acids. The CDR3 sequence: CASSPLSGQAYEQYF. The CDR3 DNA sequence: TGTGCCAGCAGTCCCCTATCAGGACAAGCCTACGAGCAGTACTTC.

The V call is TRBV9, the J call TRBJ1-1; D is uncertain. The germline CDR1 and CDR2 sequences are SGDLS and YYNGEE. Trimming left V 4 bases short and J 0 bases short, with 13 bases between. The CDR3 is 15 amino acids. CDR3 in amino acids: CASSSPDGLNTEAFF. CDR3 bases: TGTGCCAGCAGCTCCCCCGACGGACTGAACACTGAAGCTTTCTTT.

This clone occurred a few times. The chain recombines TRBV28 with TRBJ1-1, with a possible D match to TRBD1 (6 bases). Trimming shortened V by 6 bases and J by 4 bases, and 15 bases separated the two germline ends. Germline CDR1 and CDR2: MDHEN and SYDVKM. The CDR3 contains 14 residues. The CDR3 is CASREEGVFTEAFF. The CDR3 DNA reads TGTGCCAGCAGGGAAGAGGGGGTTTTCACTGAAGCTTTCTTT.

CDR3 sequence (DNA): TGCGCCAGCAGGGAGGGACTCCCAGGAGAGACCCAGTACTTC. The encoded protein is CASREGLPGETQYF. The chain carries TRBV10-2 and TRBJ2-5; a possible D gene is TRBD2 (6 bases). The CDR3 covers 14 residues. Trimming cost V 6 bases and J 4 bases, with 15 bases left between them. Germline V gene sequence: CDR1 WSHSY, CDR2 SAAADI.

V and J are TRBV18 and TRBJ2-1, with a weak D call TRBD2 (6 bases). Per the germline V gene, CDR1 is KGHSH and CDR2 is LQKENI. The CDR3 length is 16 residues. V was clipped by 1 base and J by 6 bases, with 16 bases between them. CDR3 sequence: CASSPLLGSVSNEQFF. DNA of the CDR3: TGTGCCAGCTCACCACTTCTCGGGAGTGTAAGCAATGAGCAGTTCTTC.

V usage is TRBV6-1 and J usage is TRBJ2-2; the match to TRBD2 covers 14 bases. Germline CDR1 and CDR2: MNHNS and SASEGT. The CDR3 loop spans 15 amino acids. The trim removed 8 bases at V and 4 bases at J, leaving 3 bases unmatched. The DNA for the CDR3 is TGTGCCAGCCGGGGACTAGCGGGAGCCACCGGGGAGCTGTTTTTT. The encoded protein is CASRGLAGATGELFF.

Only one count was recorded for this clone. The chain carries TRBV11-2 and TRBJ2-5; perhaps D is TRBD1 or TRBD2 (5 bases each). The DNA end is more similar to TRBJ2-7, so the J call may be wrong. Germline CDR1 is SGHAT and CDR2 is FQNNGV. The CDR3 spans 13 residues. In DNA form, the CDR3 reads TGTGCCAGCAGCCGCCCTAGCAGGGTCGAGCAGTACTTC. This encodes CASSRPSRVEQYF.